This T cell receptor (beta chain) was obtained from a study of technical replicates of blood from several donors. Germline V lookup: CDR1 LNHNV, CDR2 YYDKDF (reference sequence). The CDR3 consists of 16 residues. A note on this clone: Mismatch with germline at one junction end may stem from a read error.

TCRdb's table, derived via immunoSEQ multiplex PCR, lists solely in-frame clones and lacks some. The table has around 72,000 clones, 91% seen once. Sequencing was done on a sample of PBMCs. The clonotype was recovered from a human donor in good health. Some clones in this sample may be carry-over from other donors' samples. The chain is built from TRBV15 and TRBJ1-2; D gene unclear. The CDR3 loop is CATRRDITAGSGGYTF. The CDR3 DNA is TGTGCCACCAGAAGAGATATAACAGCGGGGTCTGGTGGCTACACCTTC.